The clone carrying this T cell receptor beta chain was counted a few times. Antigen specificity is unknown. The data stem from a study of blood T cells in healthy people across ages. Sample-barcoded 5' priming and a J-beta primer mix drove a second PCR of roughly 7 to 11 cycles. TCRdb independently ran MiXCR on the 5' RACE reads; one entry per CDR3 protein. The table has 780,000 or so distinct CDR3 sequences, roughly three fifths seen once. Broader study findings: A strong correlation between TCR beta diversity and naive T cell percentage was seen. Long-lived donors carried more naive CD4+ cells and greater diversity than aged donors.

The TCR was taken from a man aged 35-49 years in good health. Sequencing was performed on blood.

This chain's CDR3 is CAISDGTGAGYTF. The CDR3 nucleotides read TGTGCCATCAGTGACGGGACAGGGGCTGGCTACACCTTC. The V and J genes are TRBV10-3 and TRBJ1-2; 10 nucleotides agree with TRBD1. Germline loops: CDR1 ENHRY, CDR2 SYGVKD. The CDR3 spans 13 residues. J lost 7 bases, V lost 3 bases, and 2 bases had no gene match.